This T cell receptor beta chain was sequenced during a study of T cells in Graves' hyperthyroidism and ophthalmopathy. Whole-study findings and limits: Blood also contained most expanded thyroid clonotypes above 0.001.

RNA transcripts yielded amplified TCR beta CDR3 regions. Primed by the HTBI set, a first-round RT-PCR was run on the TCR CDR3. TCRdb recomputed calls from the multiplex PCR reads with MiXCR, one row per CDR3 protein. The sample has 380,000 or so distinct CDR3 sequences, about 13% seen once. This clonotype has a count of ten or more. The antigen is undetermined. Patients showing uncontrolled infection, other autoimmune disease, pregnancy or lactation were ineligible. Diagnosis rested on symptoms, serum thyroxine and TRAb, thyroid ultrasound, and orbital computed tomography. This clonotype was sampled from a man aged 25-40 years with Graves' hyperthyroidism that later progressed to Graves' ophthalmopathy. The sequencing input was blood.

The CDR3 DNA is TGTGCCAGCAGCTTAATCCGACTAGCGGGGGATATGCGGACCGGGGAGCTGTTTTTT. Its protein product is CASSLIRLAGDMRTGELFF. The chain recombines TRBV11-2 with TRBJ2-2; 12 nucleotides agree with TRBD2. The trim removed 2 bases at V and 5 bases at J, leaving 12 bases unmatched. Germline values: CDR1 SGHAT, CDR2 FQNNGV. The CDR3 is 19 amino acids.